Shown below are 8 T cell receptor beta chains from a single sample sequenced in a study of blood T cell repertoires in COVID-19. The repertoire was sequenced with immunoSEQ multiplex PCR; TCRdb's copy has only in-frame clones and lacks some. Found here are roughly 480,000 clones, 80% to 90% of them singletons; the top ten hold roughly 0.84%. The sample consisted of peripheral blood. The receptors here all came from a man in his late teens or twenties with COVID-19, enrolled during active disease.

The gene calls are TRBV12-5 and TRBJ2-5; maybe TRBD1 (5 bases). The germline V gene has CDR1 LGHNT and CDR2 FRNRAP. The CDR3 spans 12 residues. The V and J ends lost 1 base and 5 bases respectively, with 5 bases between them. CDR3 region: CASGLDRETQYF. The CDR3 DNA follows: TGTGCTAGTGGTTTGGACAGGGAGACCCAGTACTTC.

This chain joins TRBV27 and TRBJ2-2; a possible D gene is TRBD2 (7 bases). The CDR3 is 15 amino acids. Trimming took 2 bases from V and 2 from J, leaving 9 bases between them. CDR1 is MNHEY, CDR2 SMNVEV, per germline (reference sequence). The CDR3 is CASSLAGANTGELFF. The CDR3 DNA sequence: TGTGCCAGCAGTTTAGCGGGGGCTAACACCGGGGAGCTGTTTTTT.

This clone was seen only a few times. J is TRBJ2-7 and V is TRBV10-3, with a weak D call TRBD2 (6 bases). The CDR3 has 13 amino acids. V was shortened by 8 bases and J by 6 bases, with 17 bases between the two germline ends. Germline V lookup: CDR1 ENHRY, CDR2 SYGVKD. DNA of the CDR3: TGTGCCATCGGGCGGGACTTCCTCTTCGAGCAGTACTTC. Translating it yields CAIGRDFLFEQYF.

The chain employs TRBV6-4 and TRBJ2-1; TRBD2 matches 8 bases. Per the germline V gene, CDR1 is MRHNA and CDR2 is SNTAGT. V was clipped by 6 bases and J by 10 bases; unmatched bases: 14. The length of the CDR3 is 15 residues. For the CDR3, the DNA is TGTGCCAGCAGCCCGCAAGCGGGGGCCCTAATGGAGCAGTTCTTC. Encoded protein: CASSPQAGALMEQFF.

The chain links TRBV24-1 to TRBJ1-1; D call uncertain. The CDR3 is 13 residues long. Germline values: CDR1 KGHDR, CDR2 SFDVKD. The V end was cut by 4 bases, the J end by 3 bases, with 8 bases between. The chain's CDR3 is CATSDPQYTEAFF. The CDR3 nucleotides read TGTGCCACCAGTGACCCCCAGTACACTGAAGCTTTCTTT.

The rearrangement joins TRBV7-9 to TRBJ1-2; tentative D call: TRBD1 (5 bases). The CDR3 consists of 15 residues. The V end was cut by 1 base, the J end by 7 bases, with 16 bases between. Germline-derived CDR1 and CDR2 are SEHNR and FQNEAQ (reference sequence). CDR3 protein: CASSLVQGTAAGYTF. In DNA, the CDR3 is TGTGCCAGCAGCTTAGTTCAGGGCACGGCAGCTGGCTACACCTTC.

Comment on this clone: Within the sample, other DNA sequences also encode this same CDR3. The CDR3 region has the DNA TGTGCCAGCAGCCAAGGGCTAGCGGACTACAATGAGCAGTTCTTC. Translating it yields CASSQGLADYNEQFF. The chain couples TRBV3-1 (or the pseudogene TRBV3-2) to TRBJ2-1, with TRBD2 matching 7 bases. Germline CDR1 reads LGHDT; CDR2 reads YNNKEL (reference sequence). The junction had 3 bases not matched to a gene; V was cut back by 1 base and J by 3 bases. The CDR3 runs to 15 residues.

The V gene is TRBV6-6, the J gene TRBJ2-7; perhaps TRBD2 as D (5 bases). The CDR3 consists of 14 residues. The germline V gene encodes CDR1 MNHNY and CDR2 SVGAGI (reference sequence). Between the trimmed V and J ends, which lost 3 bases and 4 bases, there was a span of 13 bases. The CDR3 region has the DNA TGTGCCAGCAGTTATTCCGGGGTAAAATACGAGCAGTACTTC. Translated, it gives CASSYSGVKYEQYF.